Listed here is a single TCR beta chain. The antigen remains undetermined. This specimen belongs to a study of cytomegalovirus exposure and HLA in healthy donors. Study-level results: Association with HLA alleles at 0.05 false discovery rate was found for 16,951 TCR beta sequences in a later analysis.

The primer mix had 60 Vbeta and 13 Jbeta primers. Only in-frame clones appear in the TCRdb table, and some are missing; sequencing was by immunoSEQ multiplex PCR. This table holds some 140,000 clones, over 75% found once. CDR1 and CDR2 from the germline V gene are SEHNR and FQNEAQ (reference sequence). Unmatched junction bases numbered 9, after V lost 5 bases and J lost 3 bases. The CDR3 has 16 amino acids. The TCR was taken from a woman between 40 and 50 years old in good health and CMV-seropositive. Sequencing was done on a sample of PBMCs. V usage is TRBV7-9 and J usage is TRBJ2-7; the match to TRBD2 covers 11 bases. The CDR3 DNA sequence: TGTGCCAGCAGCACCCATAGCGGGAGGGCCGTCTACGAGCAGTACTTC. It yields the protein CASSTHSGRAVYEQYF.